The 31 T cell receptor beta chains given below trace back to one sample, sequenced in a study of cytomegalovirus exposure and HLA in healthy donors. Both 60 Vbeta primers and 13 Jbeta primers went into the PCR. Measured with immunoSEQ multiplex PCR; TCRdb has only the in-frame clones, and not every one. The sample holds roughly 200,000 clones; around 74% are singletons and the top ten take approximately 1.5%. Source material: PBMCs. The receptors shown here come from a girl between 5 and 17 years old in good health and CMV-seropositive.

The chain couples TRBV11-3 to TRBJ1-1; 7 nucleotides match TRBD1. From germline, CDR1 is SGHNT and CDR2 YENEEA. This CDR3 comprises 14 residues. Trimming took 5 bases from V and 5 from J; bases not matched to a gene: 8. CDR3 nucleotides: TGTGCCAGCAGCCTAAGGACAGGTGTAACTGAAGCTTTCTTT. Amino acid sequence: CASSLRTGVTEAFF. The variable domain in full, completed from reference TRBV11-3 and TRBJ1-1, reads EAGVVQSPRYKIIEKKQPVAFWCNPISGHNTLYWYLQNLGQGPELLIRYENEEAVDDSQLPKDRFSAERLKGVDSTLKIQPAELGDSAVYLCASSLRTGVTEAFFGQGTRLTVV.

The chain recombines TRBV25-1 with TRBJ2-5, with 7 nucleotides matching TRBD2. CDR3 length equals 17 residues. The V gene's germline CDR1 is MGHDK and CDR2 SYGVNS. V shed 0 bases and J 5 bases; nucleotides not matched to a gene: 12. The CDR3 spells CASSEYGEGINLETQYF. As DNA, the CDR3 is TGTGCCAGCAGTGAATATGGGGAGGGGATTAACTTGGAGACCCAGTACTTC.

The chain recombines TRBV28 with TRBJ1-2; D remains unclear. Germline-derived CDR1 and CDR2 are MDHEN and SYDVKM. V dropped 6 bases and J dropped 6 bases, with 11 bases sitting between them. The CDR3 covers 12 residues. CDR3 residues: CASSLITDGYTF. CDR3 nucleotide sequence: TGTGCCAGCAGCCTAATCACAGATGGCTACACCTTC.

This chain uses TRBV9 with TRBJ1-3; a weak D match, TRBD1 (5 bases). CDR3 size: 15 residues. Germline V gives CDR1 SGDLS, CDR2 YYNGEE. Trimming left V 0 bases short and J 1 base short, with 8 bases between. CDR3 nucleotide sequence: TGTGCCAGCAGCGTAGGGGGGAGGTCTGGAAACACCATATATTTT. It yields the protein CASSVGGRSGNTIYF.

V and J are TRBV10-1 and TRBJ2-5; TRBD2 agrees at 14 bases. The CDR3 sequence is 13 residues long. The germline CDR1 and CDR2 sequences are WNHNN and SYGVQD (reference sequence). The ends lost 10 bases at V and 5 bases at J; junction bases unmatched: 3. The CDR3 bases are TGCGCCACCGGGACTAGCGGGGGCGAGACCCAGTACTTC. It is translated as CATGTSGGETQYF.

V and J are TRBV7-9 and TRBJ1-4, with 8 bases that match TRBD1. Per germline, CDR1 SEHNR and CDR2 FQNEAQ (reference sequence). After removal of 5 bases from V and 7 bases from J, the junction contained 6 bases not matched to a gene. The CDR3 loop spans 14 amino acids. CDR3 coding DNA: TGTGCCAGCAGCCAAGGACAGGGCGTTGAAAAACTGTTTTTT. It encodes CASSQGQGVEKLFF.

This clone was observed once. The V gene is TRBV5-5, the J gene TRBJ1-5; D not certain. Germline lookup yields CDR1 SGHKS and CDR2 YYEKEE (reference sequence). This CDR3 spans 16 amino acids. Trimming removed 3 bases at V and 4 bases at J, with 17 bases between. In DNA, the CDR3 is TGTGCCAGCAGCTCTTTAGCTGGTCGGATTAATCAGCCCCAGCATTTT. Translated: CASSSLAGRINQPQHF.

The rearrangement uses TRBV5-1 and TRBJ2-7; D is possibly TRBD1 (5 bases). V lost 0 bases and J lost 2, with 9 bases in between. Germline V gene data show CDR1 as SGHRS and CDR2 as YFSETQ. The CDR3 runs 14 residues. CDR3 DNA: TGCGCCAGCAGCTTGGCAGGACAAACCTACGAGCAGTACTTC. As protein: CASSLAGQTYEQYF.

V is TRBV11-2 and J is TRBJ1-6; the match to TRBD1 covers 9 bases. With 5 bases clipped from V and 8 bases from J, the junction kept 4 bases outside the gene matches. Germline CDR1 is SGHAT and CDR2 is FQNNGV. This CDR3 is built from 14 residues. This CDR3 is CASSPWTGDSPLHF. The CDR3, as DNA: TGTGCCAGCAGCCCCTGGACAGGGGATTCACCCCTCCACTTT.

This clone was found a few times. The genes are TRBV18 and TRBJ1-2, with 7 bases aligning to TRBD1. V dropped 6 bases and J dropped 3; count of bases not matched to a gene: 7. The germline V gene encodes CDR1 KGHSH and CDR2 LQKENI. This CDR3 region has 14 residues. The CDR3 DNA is TGTGCCAGCTCCCTTACAGGGGATGACTATGGCTACACCTTC. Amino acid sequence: CASSLTGDDYGYTF.

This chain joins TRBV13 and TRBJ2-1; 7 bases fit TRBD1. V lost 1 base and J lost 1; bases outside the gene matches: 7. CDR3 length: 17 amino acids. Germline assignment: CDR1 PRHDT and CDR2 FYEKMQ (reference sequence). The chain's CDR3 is CASSLDGSGQSYNEQFF. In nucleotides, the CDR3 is TGTGCCAGCAGCTTAGATGGTTCGGGACAGTCCTACAATGAGCAGTTCTTC.

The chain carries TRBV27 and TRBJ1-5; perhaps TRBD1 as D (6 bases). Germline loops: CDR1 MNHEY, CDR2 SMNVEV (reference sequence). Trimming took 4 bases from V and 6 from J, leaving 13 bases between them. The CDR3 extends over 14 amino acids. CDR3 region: CASSSPLRGQPQHF. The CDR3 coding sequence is TGTGCCAGCAGTTCCCCTCTCAGGGGTCAGCCCCAGCATTTT.

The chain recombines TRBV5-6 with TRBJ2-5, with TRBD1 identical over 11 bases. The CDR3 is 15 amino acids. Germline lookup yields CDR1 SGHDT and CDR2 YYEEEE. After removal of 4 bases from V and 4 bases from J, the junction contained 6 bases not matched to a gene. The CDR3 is CASSLMGQGVETQYF. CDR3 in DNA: TGTGCCAGCAGCCTAATGGGACAGGGGGTAGAGACCCAGTACTTC.

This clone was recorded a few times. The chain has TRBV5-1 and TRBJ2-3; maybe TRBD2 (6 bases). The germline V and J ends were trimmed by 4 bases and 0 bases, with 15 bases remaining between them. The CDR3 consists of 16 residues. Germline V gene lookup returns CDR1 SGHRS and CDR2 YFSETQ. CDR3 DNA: TGCGCCAGCAGCGCGGGGACTTTCGCGAGCACAGATACGCAGTATTTT. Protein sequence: CASSAGTFASTDTQYF.

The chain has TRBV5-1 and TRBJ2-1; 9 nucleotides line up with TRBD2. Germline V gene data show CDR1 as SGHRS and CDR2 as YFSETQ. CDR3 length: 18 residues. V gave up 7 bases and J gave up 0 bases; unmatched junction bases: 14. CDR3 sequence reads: CASRSGGGDKLSYNEQFF. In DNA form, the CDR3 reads TGCGCCAGCCGTAGTGGCGGGGGGGATAAACTCTCCTACAATGAGCAGTTCTTC.

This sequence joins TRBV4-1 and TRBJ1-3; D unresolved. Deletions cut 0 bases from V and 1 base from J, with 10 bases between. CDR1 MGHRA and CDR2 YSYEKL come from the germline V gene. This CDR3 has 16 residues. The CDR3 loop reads CASSQDPVPSGNTIYF. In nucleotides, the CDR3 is TGCGCCAGCAGCCAAGATCCCGTCCCGTCTGGAAACACCATATATTTT.

The CDR3 region has the DNA TGTGCCAGTAGTAAACGACAGGTAATGATCCAGCCCCAGCATTTT. Its protein product is CASSKRQVMIQPQHF. The chain employs TRBV19 and TRBJ1-5; tentative D call: TRBD1 (6 bases). The germline V gene has CDR1 LNHDA and CDR2 SQIVND (reference sequence). This CDR3 is 15 amino acids long. Trimming took 4 bases from V and 7 from J, leaving 17 bases between them. Full variable domain (outside the CDR3, taken from reference TRBV19 and TRBJ1-5): DGGITQSPKYLFRKEGQNVTLSCEQNLNHDAMYWYRQDPGQGLRLIYYSQIVNDFQKGDIAEGYSVSREKKESFPLTVTSAQKNPTAFYLCASSKRQVMIQPQHFGDGTRLSIL.

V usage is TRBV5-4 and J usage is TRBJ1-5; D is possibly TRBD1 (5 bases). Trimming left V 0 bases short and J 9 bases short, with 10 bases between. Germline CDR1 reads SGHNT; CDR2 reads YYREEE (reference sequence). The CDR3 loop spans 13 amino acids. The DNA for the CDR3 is TGTGCCAGCAGCTTGGGGGGGGAGGGGCCCCAGCATTTT. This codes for CASSLGGEGPQHF.

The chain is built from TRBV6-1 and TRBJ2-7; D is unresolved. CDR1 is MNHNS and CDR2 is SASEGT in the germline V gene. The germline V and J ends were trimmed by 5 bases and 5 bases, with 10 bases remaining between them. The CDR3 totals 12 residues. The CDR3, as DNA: TGTGCCAGCAGTCCACTAAAGGACGAGCAGTACTTC. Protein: CASSPLKDEQYF.

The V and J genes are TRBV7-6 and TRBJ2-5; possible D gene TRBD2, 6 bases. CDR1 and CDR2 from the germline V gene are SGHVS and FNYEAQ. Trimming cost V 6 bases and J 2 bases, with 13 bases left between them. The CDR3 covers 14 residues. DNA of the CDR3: TGTGCCAGCAGTCGGCCGGGAGTACAAGAGACCCAGTACTTC. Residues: CASSRPGVQETQYF.

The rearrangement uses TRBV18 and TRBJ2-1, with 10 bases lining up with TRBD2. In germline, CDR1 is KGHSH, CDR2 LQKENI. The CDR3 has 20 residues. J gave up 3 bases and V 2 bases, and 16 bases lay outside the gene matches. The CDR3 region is CASSPVASGGPGAVYNEQFF. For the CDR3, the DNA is TGTGCCAGCTCACCAGTGGCTAGCGGGGGCCCCGGGGCGGTCTACAATGAGCAGTTCTTC.

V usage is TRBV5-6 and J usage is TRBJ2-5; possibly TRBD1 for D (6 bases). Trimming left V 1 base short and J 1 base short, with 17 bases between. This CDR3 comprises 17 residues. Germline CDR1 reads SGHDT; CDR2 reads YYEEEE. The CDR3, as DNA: TGTGCCAGCAGCTTGCCCCCCCCCGGGACAACCCAAGAGACCCAGTACTTC. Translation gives CASSLPPPGTTQETQYF.

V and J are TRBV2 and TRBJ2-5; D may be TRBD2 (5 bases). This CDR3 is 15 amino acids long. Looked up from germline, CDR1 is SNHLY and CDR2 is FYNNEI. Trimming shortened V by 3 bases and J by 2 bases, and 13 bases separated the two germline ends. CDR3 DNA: TGTGCCAGCAGTGACGGGGTAACCTCTCAAGAGACCCAGTACTTC. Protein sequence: CASSDGVTSQETQYF. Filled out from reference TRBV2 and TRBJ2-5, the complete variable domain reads EPEVTQTPSHQVTQMGQEVILRCVPISNHLYFYWYRQILGQKVEFLVSFYNNEISEKSEIFDDQFSVERPDGSNFTLKIRSTKLEDSAMYFCASSDGVTSQETQYFGPGTRLLVL.

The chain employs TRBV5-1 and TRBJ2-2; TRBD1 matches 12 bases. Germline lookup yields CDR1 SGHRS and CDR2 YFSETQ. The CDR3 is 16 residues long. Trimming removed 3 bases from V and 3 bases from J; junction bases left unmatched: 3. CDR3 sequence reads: CASSSGTGGYTGELFF. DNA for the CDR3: TGCGCCAGCAGCTCAGGGACAGGGGGCTACACCGGGGAGCTGTTTTTT.

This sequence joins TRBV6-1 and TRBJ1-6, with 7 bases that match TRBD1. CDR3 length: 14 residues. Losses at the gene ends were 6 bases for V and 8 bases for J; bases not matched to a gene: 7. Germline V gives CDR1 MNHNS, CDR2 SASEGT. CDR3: CASRIQGKDSPLHF. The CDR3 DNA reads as TGTGCCAGCAGAATACAGGGGAAGGATTCACCCCTCCACTTT.

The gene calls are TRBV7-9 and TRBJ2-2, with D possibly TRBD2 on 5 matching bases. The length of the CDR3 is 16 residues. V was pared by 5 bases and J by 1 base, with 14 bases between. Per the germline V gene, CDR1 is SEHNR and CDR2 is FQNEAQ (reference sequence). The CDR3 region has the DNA TGTGCCAGCAGCCTAAAACCGGGAAGGAACACCGGGGAGCTGTTTTTT. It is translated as CASSLKPGRNTGELFF.

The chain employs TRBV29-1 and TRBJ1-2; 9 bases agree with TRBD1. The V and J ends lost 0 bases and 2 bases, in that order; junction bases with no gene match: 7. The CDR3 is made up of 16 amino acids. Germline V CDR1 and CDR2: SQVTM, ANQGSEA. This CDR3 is CSVEEGTGIKNYGYTF. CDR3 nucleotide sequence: TGCAGCGTTGAAGAGGGGACAGGGATTAAAAACTATGGCTACACCTTC.

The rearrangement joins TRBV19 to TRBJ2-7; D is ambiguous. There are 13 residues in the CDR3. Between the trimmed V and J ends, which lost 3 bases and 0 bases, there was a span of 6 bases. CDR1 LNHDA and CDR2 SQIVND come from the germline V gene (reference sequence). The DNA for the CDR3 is TGTGCCAGTAGTATCCAGGACTCCTACGAGCAGTACTTC. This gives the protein CASSIQDSYEQYF. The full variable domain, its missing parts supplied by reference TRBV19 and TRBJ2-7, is DGGITQSPKYLFRKEGQNVTLSCEQNLNHDAMYWYRQDPGQGLRLIYYSQIVNDFQKGDIAEGYSVSREKKESFPLTVTSAQKNPTAFYLCASSIQDSYEQYFGPGTRLTVT.

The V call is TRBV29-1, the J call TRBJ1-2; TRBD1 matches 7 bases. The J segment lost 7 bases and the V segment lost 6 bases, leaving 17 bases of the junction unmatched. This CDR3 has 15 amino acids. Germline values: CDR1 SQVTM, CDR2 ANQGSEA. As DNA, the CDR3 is TGCAGCGTGTCCAGAGGGGGCGCTAAATTGTCTGGCTACACCTTC. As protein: CSVSRGGAKLSGYTF.

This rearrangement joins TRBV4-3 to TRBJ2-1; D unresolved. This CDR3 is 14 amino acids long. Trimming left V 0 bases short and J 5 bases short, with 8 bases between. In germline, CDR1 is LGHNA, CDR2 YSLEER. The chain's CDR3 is CASSQDRLHNEQFF. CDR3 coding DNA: TGCGCCAGCAGCCAAGATCGACTTCACAATGAGCAGTTCTTC.

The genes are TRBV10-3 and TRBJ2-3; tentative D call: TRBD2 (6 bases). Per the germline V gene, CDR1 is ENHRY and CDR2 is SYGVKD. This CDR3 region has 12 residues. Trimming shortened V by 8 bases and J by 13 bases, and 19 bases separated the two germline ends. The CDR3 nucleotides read TGTGCCATCGGTAACGGAGGTTCGGGGGAGTATTTT. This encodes CAIGNGGSGEYF.